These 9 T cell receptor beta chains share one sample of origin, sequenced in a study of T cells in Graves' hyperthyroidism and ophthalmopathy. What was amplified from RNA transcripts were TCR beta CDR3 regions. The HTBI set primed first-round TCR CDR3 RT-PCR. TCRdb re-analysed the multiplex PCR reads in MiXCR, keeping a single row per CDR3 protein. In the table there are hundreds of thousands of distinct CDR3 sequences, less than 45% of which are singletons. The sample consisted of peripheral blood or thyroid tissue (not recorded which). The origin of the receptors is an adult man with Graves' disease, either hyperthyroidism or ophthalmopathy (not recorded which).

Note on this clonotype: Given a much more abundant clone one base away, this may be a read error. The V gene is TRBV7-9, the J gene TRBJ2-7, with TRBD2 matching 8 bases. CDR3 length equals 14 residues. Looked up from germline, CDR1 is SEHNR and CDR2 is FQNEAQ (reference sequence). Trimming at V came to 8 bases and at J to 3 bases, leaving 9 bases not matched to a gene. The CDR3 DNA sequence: TGTGCCAGCTCCTGGGGTAGCGGGGACTACGAGCAGTACTTC. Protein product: CASSWGSGDYEQYF. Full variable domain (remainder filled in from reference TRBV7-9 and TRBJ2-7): DTGVSQNPRHKITKRGQNVTFRCDPISEHNRLYWYRQTLGQGPEFLTYFQNEAQLEKSRLLSDRFSAERPKGSFSTLEIQRTEQGDSAMYLCASSWGSGDYEQYFGPGTRLTVT.

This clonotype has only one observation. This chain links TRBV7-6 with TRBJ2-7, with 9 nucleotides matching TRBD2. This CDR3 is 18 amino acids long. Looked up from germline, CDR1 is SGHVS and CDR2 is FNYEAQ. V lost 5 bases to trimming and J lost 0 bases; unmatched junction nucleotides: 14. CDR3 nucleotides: TGTGCCAGCAGCCAAGATAGGGGCCTAGCGGGAAGCTCCTACGAGCAGTACTTC. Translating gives CASSQDRGLAGSSYEQYF.

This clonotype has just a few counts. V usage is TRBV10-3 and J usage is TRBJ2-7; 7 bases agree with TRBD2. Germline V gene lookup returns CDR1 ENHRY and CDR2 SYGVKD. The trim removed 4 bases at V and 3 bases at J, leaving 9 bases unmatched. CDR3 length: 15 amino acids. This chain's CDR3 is CAISVGGGPIYEQYF. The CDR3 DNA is TGTGCCATCAGTGTTGGGGGAGGGCCGATCTACGAGCAGTACTTC.

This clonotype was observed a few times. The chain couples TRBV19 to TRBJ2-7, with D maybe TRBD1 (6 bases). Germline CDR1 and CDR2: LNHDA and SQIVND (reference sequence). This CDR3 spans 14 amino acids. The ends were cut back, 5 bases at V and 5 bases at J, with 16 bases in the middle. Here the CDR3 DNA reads TGTGCCAGTAGTGGCTTTGACAGGTCCCACGAGCAGTACTTC. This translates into CASSGFDRSHEQYF.

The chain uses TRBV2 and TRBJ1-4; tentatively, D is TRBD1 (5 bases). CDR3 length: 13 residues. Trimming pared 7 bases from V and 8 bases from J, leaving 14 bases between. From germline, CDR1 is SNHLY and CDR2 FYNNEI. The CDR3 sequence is CASKEGGEEKLFF. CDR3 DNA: TGTGCCAGCAAGGAAGGAGGGGAGGAAAAACTGTTTTTT.

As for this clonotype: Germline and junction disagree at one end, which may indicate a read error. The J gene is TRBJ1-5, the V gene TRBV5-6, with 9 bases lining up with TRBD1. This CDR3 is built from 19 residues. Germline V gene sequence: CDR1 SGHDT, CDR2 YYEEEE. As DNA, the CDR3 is TGTGCCAGCGGCTTGGGACAGGGAAAGGGACTCTATAGCAATCAGCCCCAGCATTTT. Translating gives CASGLGQGKGLYSNQPQHF.

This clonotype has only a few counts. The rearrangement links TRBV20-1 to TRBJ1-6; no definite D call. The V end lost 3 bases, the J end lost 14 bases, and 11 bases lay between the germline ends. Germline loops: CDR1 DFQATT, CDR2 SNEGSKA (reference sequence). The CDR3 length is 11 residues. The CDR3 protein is CSASFGVSLHF. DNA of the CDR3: TGCAGTGCTAGTTTCGGGGTGTCCCTCCACTTT.

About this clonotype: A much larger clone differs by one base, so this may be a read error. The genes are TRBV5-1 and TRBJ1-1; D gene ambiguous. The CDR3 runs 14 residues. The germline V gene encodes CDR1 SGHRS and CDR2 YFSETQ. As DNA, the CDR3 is TGCGCCGGCAGCCAGACACTTCTGGGCACTGAAGCTTTCTTT. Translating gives CAGSQTLLGTEAFF.

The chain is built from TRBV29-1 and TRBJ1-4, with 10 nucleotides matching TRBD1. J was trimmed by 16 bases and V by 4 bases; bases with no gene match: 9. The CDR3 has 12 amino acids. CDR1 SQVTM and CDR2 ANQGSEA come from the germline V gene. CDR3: CSVGMGQGFQFF. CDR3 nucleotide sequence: TGCAGCGTTGGGATGGGACAGGGGTTTCAGTTTTTT. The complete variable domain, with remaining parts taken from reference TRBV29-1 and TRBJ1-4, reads SAVISQKPSRDICQRGTSLTIQCQVDSQVTMMFWYRQQPGQSLTLIATANQGSEATYESGFVIDKFPISRPNLTFSTLTVSNMSPEDSSIYLCSVGMGQGFQFFGSGTQLSVL.